These 32 T cell receptor beta chains were all obtained from the same sample, sequenced in a study of cytomegalovirus exposure and HLA in healthy donors. It was with 60 Vbeta and 13 Jbeta primers that the PCR ran. The repertoire was sequenced with immunoSEQ multiplex PCR; TCRdb's copy has only in-frame clones and lacks some. The sample carries 110,000 to 150,000 clones, 73% recorded once. Sequenced input: PBMCs. These receptors came from a human donor in good health.

V usage is TRBV7-9 and J usage is TRBJ2-7; 10 nucleotides line up with TRBD2. Germline-derived CDR1 and CDR2 are SEHNR and FQNEAQ (reference sequence). Trimming at V came to 6 bases and at J to 0 bases, leaving 5 bases not matched to a gene. The CDR3 is made up of 15 amino acids. As DNA, the CDR3 is TGTGCCAGCAGGCCGACTAGCGGGCTCTCCTACGAGCAGTACTTC. This sequence encodes CASRPTSGLSYEQYF.

This clone was found once. This chain connects TRBV29-1 to TRBJ2-3, with D maybe TRBD1 (6 bases). The germline V gene encodes CDR1 SQVTM and CDR2 ANQGSEA. V gave up 2 bases and J gave up 6 bases, with 21 bases separating them. The CDR3 consists of 16 residues. CDR3 region: CSVERAQGPTVDTQYF. For the CDR3, the DNA is TGCAGCGTTGAAAGAGCACAGGGCCCCACTGTGGATACGCAGTATTTT.

This chain joins TRBV11-1 and TRBJ2-1; 11 nucleotides agree with TRBD1. Looked up from germline, CDR1 is SGHAT and CDR2 is FQDESV (reference sequence). The CDR3 extends over 16 amino acids. V was pared by 1 base and J by 6 bases, with 5 bases of the junction left unmatched. The DNA for the CDR3 is TGTGCCAGCAGCTTAGAGGGACAGGGGGGGGTCAATGAGCAGTTCTTC. It yields the protein CASSLEGQGGVNEQFF.

The gene calls are TRBV28 and TRBJ2-3; TRBD2 matches 14 bases. The CDR3 spans 18 residues. The germline V gene has CDR1 MDHEN and CDR2 SYDVKM. The V segment lost 5 bases and the J segment 0 bases; nucleotides outside the gene matches: 7. This CDR3 is CASSEWTSGGPSTDTQYF. CDR3 DNA: TGTGCCAGCAGTGAGTGGACTAGCGGGGGGCCTAGCACAGATACGCAGTATTTT. The full variable domain, with the rest looked up from reference TRBV28 and TRBJ2-3, is DVKVTQSSRYLVKRTGEKVFLECVQDMDHENMFWYRQDPGLGLRLIYFSYDVKMKEKGDIPEGYSVSREKKERFSLILESASTNQTSMYLCASSEWTSGGPSTDTQYFGPGTRLTVL.

The genes are TRBV9 and TRBJ2-7; 7 bases line up with TRBD1. CDR1 and CDR2 (germline): SGDLS, YYNGEE. V dropped 3 bases and J dropped 2; count of bases not matched to a gene: 8. This CDR3 has 15 amino acids. CDR3 in DNA: TGTGCCAGCAGCGGGACGACAGGGAACCCCTACGAGCAGTACTTC. This translates into CASSGTTGNPYEQYF.

The chain recombines TRBV5-6 with TRBJ2-7; tentative D call: TRBD1 (6 bases). CDR3 length: 12 residues. Looked up from germline, CDR1 is SGHDT and CDR2 is YYEEEE. V was cut by 0 bases and J by 7 bases, with 8 bases left in between. CDR3 in amino acids: CASSLAGAEQYF. The DNA of the CDR3 is TGTGCCAGCAGCTTGGCAGGGGCGGAGCAGTACTTC.

This clone has just a few counts. Different DNA sequences within this sample yield the same CDR3. CDR3 loop: CASSLGTAYGYTF. The CDR3 DNA sequence: TGCGCCAGCAGCTTAGGGACAGCTTATGGCTACACCTTC. V and J are TRBV5-1 and TRBJ1-2; 7 bases map to TRBD1. CDR1 and CDR2 from the germline V gene are SGHRS and YFSETQ. The CDR3 is made up of 13 amino acids. Losses at the gene ends were 2 bases for V and 5 bases for J; bases not matched to a gene: 3.

This clone was picked up a small number of times. The V call is TRBV2, the J call TRBJ2-2; TRBD2 matches at 11 bases. The CDR3 consists of 17 residues. Per the germline V gene, CDR1 is SNHLY and CDR2 is FYNNEI. The ends lost 4 bases at V and 7 bases at J; junction bases unmatched: 11. The CDR3 region is CASSAFSGGAEVGELFF. Here the CDR3 DNA reads TGTGCCAGCAGTGCTTTTAGCGGGGGGGCCGAGGTCGGGGAGCTGTTTTTT.

The CDR3 loop reads CASSQELAGAYEQYF. CDR3 bases: TGTGCCAGCAGCCAAGAGCTAGCGGGAGCATACGAGCAGTACTTC. The chain employs TRBV4-2 and TRBJ2-7; 10 nucleotides align to TRBD2. V gave up 0 bases and J gave up 4 bases; unmatched junction bases: 3. There are 15 residues in the CDR3. The germline gives CDR1 LGHNA, CDR2 YNFKEQ.

J is TRBJ2-5 and V is TRBV9; D possibly corresponds to TRBD1 (5 bases). The V gene lost 0 bases and the J gene lost 1 base, with 10 bases spanning the gap. This CDR3 comprises 15 residues. Germline assignment: CDR1 SGDLS and CDR2 YYNGEE. The CDR3 DNA reads as TGTGCCAGCAGCGTAGAACCAGGGATCCAAGAGACCCAGTACTTC. The encoded protein is CASSVEPGIQETQYF.

This chain uses TRBV10-3 with TRBJ2-3; 7 bases match TRBD2. Germline V CDR1 and CDR2: ENHRY, SYGVKD. The CDR3 is 11 amino acids. V was clipped by 11 bases and J by 1 base; unmatched bases: 0. DNA of the CDR3: TGTGCCGGGGGGGGCACAGATACGCAGTATTTT. It yields the protein CAGGGTDTQYF.

The chain is built from TRBV6-1 and TRBJ1-1; D unresolved. Germline V gene lookup returns CDR1 MNHNS and CDR2 SASEGT. V was trimmed by 3 bases and J by 11 bases, leaving 10 bases between them. The CDR3 has 11 amino acids. CDR3 in amino acids: CASSDRPRAFF. The CDR3, as DNA: TGTGCCAGCAGTGACAGGCCAAGGGCTTTCTTT.

The chain couples TRBV10-1 to TRBJ2-7; D perhaps matches TRBD2 (6 bases). The CDR3 has 15 residues. The V and J ends lost 0 bases and 0 bases respectively, with 9 bases between them. CDR1 and CDR2 (germline): WNHNN, SYGVQD (reference sequence). DNA for the CDR3: TGCGCCAGCAGTGAGTCCTGGGGGGACTCCTACGAGCAGTACTTC. Translating gives CASSESWGDSYEQYF.

About this clone itself: The junction shows a germline mismatch at one end, possibly a read error. The CDR3 here is CVSSEASAGTDNEKQYF. The DNA for the CDR3 is TGTGTCAGCAGTGAAGCGTCGGCCGGGACAGATAATGAAAAGCAGTACTTC. The chain carries TRBV2 and TRBJ2-7; 7 bases agree with TRBD1. This CDR3 is 17 amino acids long. The germline CDR1 and CDR2 sequences are SNHLY and FYNNEI.

The rearrangement joins TRBV9 to TRBJ2-2; 8 bases are shared with TRBD1. This CDR3 is 15 amino acids long. The ends lost 3 bases at V and 8 bases at J; junction bases unmatched: 9. Germline V CDR1 and CDR2: SGDLS, YYNGEE. The CDR3 protein is CASSGSGTGVGELFF. CDR3 in DNA: TGTGCCAGCAGCGGATCCGGGACAGGCGTGGGGGAGCTGTTTTTT.

The chain links TRBV4-1 to TRBJ2-7, with TRBD2 identical over 7 bases. The CDR3 runs to 15 residues. J gave up 6 bases and V 0 bases, and 8 bases lay outside the gene matches. Germline V CDR1 and CDR2: MGHRA, YSYEKL. This CDR3 is CASSQDGGRAFEQYF. The CDR3 DNA is TGCGCCAGCAGCCAAGATGGTGGGAGGGCCTTCGAGCAGTACTTC.

The chain joins TRBV2 to TRBJ2-2; TRBD2 matches 11 bases. CDR3 size: 16 residues. Trimming at V came to 3 bases and at J to 4 bases, leaving 4 bases not matched to a gene. Germline CDR1 SNHLY, CDR2 FYNNEI. The chain's CDR3 is CASSESSGRATGELFF. The CDR3 DNA is TGTGCCAGCAGTGAGAGTAGCGGGAGGGCCACCGGGGAGCTGTTTTTT.

This clone was detected only once. This sequence joins TRBV10-2 and TRBJ2-3, with 7 bases identical to TRBD1. After removal of 10 bases from V and 0 bases from J, the junction contained 13 bases not matched to a gene. Per germline, CDR1 WSHSY and CDR2 SAAADI. The CDR3 has 16 amino acids. The CDR3 is CATRQGDTSSTDTQYF. In DNA, the CDR3 is TGCGCCACCAGACAGGGAGACACTTCTAGCACAGATACGCAGTATTTT.

This sequence joins TRBV13 and TRBJ2-5; TRBD2 matches at 14 bases. Judging by the DNA end, TRBJ2-7 fits better; the J call may be wrong. The CDR3 is 19 amino acids. Germline values: CDR1 PRHDT, CDR2 FYEKMQ (reference sequence). CDR3 sequence (DNA): TGTGCCAGCAGCTTTAGCCGGGGACTAGCGGGAGTGGGAGGGAGCGAGCAGTACTTC. The encoded protein is CASSFSRGLAGVGGSEQYF.

The chain joins TRBV7-9 to TRBJ1-2, with 10 bases fitting TRBD1. CDR3 length: 17 residues. Unmatched junction bases numbered 8, after V lost 1 base and J lost 3 bases. CDR1 and CDR2 from the germline V gene are SEHNR and FQNEAQ (reference sequence). The CDR3: CASSLGGQGTAYYGYTF. The CDR3 DNA is TGTGCCAGCAGCTTAGGGGGACAGGGGACCGCGTACTATGGCTACACCTTC.

The chain has TRBV5-1 and TRBJ2-5; tentative D call: TRBD2 (6 bases). Germline CDR1 reads SGHRS; CDR2 reads YFSETQ. The CDR3 extends over 16 amino acids. The V and J ends lost 4 bases and 4 bases respectively, with 20 bases between them. This chain's CDR3 is CASSLGSTRAGETQYF. As DNA, the CDR3 is TGCGCCAGCAGCCTCGGGAGCACCCGGGCAGGAGAGACCCAGTACTTC.

The chain combines TRBV21-1 with TRBJ2-1; the table's D call of TRBD2 was not tested on the DNA. TRBV21-1 is annotated as a pseudogene. The CDR3 totals 12 residues. CDR3 coding DNA: TGTGCCAGCAGCAAAGTCACGGGTGAGCAGTTCTTC. Amino acid sequence: CASSKVTGEQFF.

The chain employs TRBV11-2 and TRBJ2-7; maybe TRBD1 (5 bases). Germline V gene data show CDR1 as SGHAT and CDR2 as FQNNGV. The CDR3 sequence is 14 residues long. The V gene lost 5 bases and the J gene lost 4 bases, with 15 bases spanning the gap. CDR3 sequence reads: CASSPRVVDYEQYF. In DNA, the CDR3 is TGTGCCAGCAGCCCCAGGGTTGTCGATTACGAGCAGTACTTC.

The V call is TRBV6-5, the J call TRBJ1-2; possible D gene TRBD1, 5 bases. The CDR3 covers 14 residues. V was pared by 2 bases and J by 1 base, with 8 bases between. The germline V gene has CDR1 MNHEY and CDR2 SVGAGI. CDR3 sequence (DNA): TGTGCCAGCAGTTACCTTGACAGTAACTATGGCTACACCTTC. Protein product: CASSYLDSNYGYTF.

The chain combines TRBV5-1 with TRBJ2-1; 11 nucleotides match TRBD2. Germline CDR1 and CDR2: SGHRS and YFSETQ. Germline trimming cut 2 bases from V and 6 bases from J; bases unmatched to any gene: 19. This CDR3 is built from 20 residues. The CDR3 region has the DNA TGCGCCAGCAGCTTCCGACCCCGAGGGGCCGGACTAGCGGGTATCAATGAGCAGTTCTTC. It codes for CASSFRPRGAGLAGINEQFF.

V and J are TRBV2 and TRBJ2-3; 9 nucleotides match TRBD2. The germline V gene has CDR1 SNHLY and CDR2 FYNNEI. The ends lost 2 bases at V and 4 bases at J; junction bases unmatched: 4. The CDR3 contains 15 residues. CDR3 region: CASSERVAGADTQYF. DNA for the CDR3: TGTGCCAGCAGTGAACGAGTAGCGGGGGCAGATACGCAGTATTTT.

The chain combines TRBV29-1 with TRBJ2-6; D is possibly TRBD2 (6 bases). The CDR3 sequence is 16 residues long. In germline, CDR1 is SQVTM, CDR2 ANQGSEA. V lost 5 bases to trimming and J lost 0 bases, with 14 bases between them. The CDR3 sequence: CSVKGLETSGANVLTF. The DNA for the CDR3 is TGCAGCGTTAAGGGACTGGAGACCTCTGGGGCCAACGTCCTGACTTTC.

The chain combines TRBV10-1 with TRBJ1-1; D unclear. The CDR3 extends over 15 amino acids. Per the germline V gene, CDR1 is WNHNN and CDR2 is SYGVQD (reference sequence). The germline V and J ends were trimmed by 0 bases and 1 base, with 9 bases remaining between them. The CDR3 here is CASSESGPGNTEAFF. Written as DNA, the CDR3 is TGCGCCAGCAGTGAGTCGGGCCCAGGGAACACTGAAGCTTTCTTT.

This chain joins TRBV4-1 and TRBJ2-1; TRBD2 matches at 7 bases. The length of the CDR3 is 15 residues. Per germline, CDR1 MGHRA and CDR2 YSYEKL. The V gene end was trimmed by 2 bases and the J gene end by 8 bases; junction bases not matched to a gene: 9. For the CDR3, the DNA is TGCGCCAGCAGCCAATCTCGACTAGCCGGGGATGAGCAGTTCTTC. Translating gives CASSQSRLAGDEQFF.

V is TRBV6-6 and J is TRBJ2-3; 7 nucleotides align to TRBD1. The J segment lost 3 bases and the V segment lost 7 bases, leaving 13 bases of the junction unmatched. Germline V gene lookup returns CDR1 MNHNY and CDR2 SVGAGI (reference sequence). This CDR3 contains 16 residues. This CDR3 is CASTPADRAMTDTQYF. CDR3 bases: TGTGCCAGCACCCCAGCCGACAGGGCGATGACAGATACGCAGTATTTT.

The rearrangement joins TRBV27 to TRBJ1-1, with 7 bases identical to TRBD1. The CDR3 has 17 residues. Looked up from germline, CDR1 is MNHEY and CDR2 is SMNVEV (reference sequence). V gave up 6 bases and J gave up 0 bases; unmatched junction bases: 13. The CDR3 loop is CASSHDRAYVLNTEAFF. The DNA of the CDR3 is TGTGCCAGCAGCCACGACAGGGCGTACGTCTTGAACACTGAAGCTTTCTTT.

The J gene is TRBJ2-6, the V gene TRBV5-5; 7 bases map to TRBD2. Germline V gene sequence: CDR1 SGHKS, CDR2 YYEKEE (reference sequence). J lost 3 bases, V lost 1 base, and 1 base had no gene match. The CDR3 is 15 amino acids. The CDR3 protein is CASSLRGDGANVLTF. The CDR3 coding sequence is TGTGCCAGCAGCTTGCGGGGGGATGGGGCCAACGTCCTGACTTTC.